One sample yielded the 10 T cell receptor beta chains listed below, sequenced in a study of T cell repertoires in ileal Crohn's disease (dated by TCRdb to the late 2010s). Reading the label with the study, this specimen's time point is: inflamed ileum from the surgical specimen. The protocol used for the library was the immunoSEQ multiplex PCR assay. The source is immuneACCESS, and TCRdb retained only in-frame sequences with V and J called. Part of the clones is not carried over; for the studies checked, unresolved V genes explain less than half of this, and the remainder is unexplained. The sample records 13,000 to 15,000 clones, less than 80% of which are singletons. Over 11% of the sample is in the top ten clones. Input material: ileal tissue. The receptors derive from an adult with Crohn's disease.

This chain connects TRBV29-1 to TRBJ1-1; TRBD1 aligns across 7 bases. Germline V gene lookup returns CDR1 SQVTM and CDR2 ANQGSEA. The CDR3 extends over 13 amino acids. The V and J ends lost 7 bases and 1 base, in that order; junction bases with no gene match: 6. The CDR3 reads CSGRGGPNTEAFF. The CDR3 DNA reads as TGCAGCGGGCGAGGGGGCCCGAACACTGAAGCTTTCTTT.

V usage is TRBV19 and J usage is TRBJ1-2; perhaps TRBD1 as D (6 bases). With 3 bases removed from V and 4 bases from J, the gap between germline ends came to 12 bases. This CDR3 comprises 14 residues. From germline, CDR1 is LNHDA and CDR2 SQIVND (reference sequence). CDR3 residues: CASSMGHRAYGYTF. The CDR3, as DNA: TGTGCCAGTAGTATGGGGCACAGGGCCTATGGCTACACCTTC.

This chain uses TRBV9 with TRBJ1-6; 7 bases match TRBD1. Germline CDR1 reads SGDLS; CDR2 reads YYNGEE. Trimming took 2 bases from V and 7 from J; bases not matched to a gene: 3. The CDR3 spans 14 residues. This chain's CDR3 is CASSVSRGNSPLHF. DNA of the CDR3: TGTGCCAGCAGCGTGTCCAGGGGGAATTCACCCCTCCACTTT.

The chain is built from TRBV6-6 and TRBJ1-5; D is uncertain. CDR3 length equals 13 residues. Trimming removed 3 bases from V and 7 bases from J, with 10 bases in between. Germline V gene sequence: CDR1 MNHNY, CDR2 SVGAGI (reference sequence). The CDR3 DNA follows: TGTGCCAGCAGTTATGGACGGTCCCAGCCCCAGCATTTT. It encodes CASSYGRSQPQHF.

This rearrangement joins TRBV9 to TRBJ1-1, with D tentatively TRBD1 (5 bases). Germline V gene sequence: CDR1 SGDLS, CDR2 YYNGEE. The ends were cut back, 3 bases at V and 12 bases at J, with 15 bases in the middle. The CDR3 has 12 amino acids. CDR3 coding DNA: TGTGCCAGCAGCGATCGGGACGGGCGGTCTTTCTTT. The encoded protein is CASSDRDGRSFF. Drawing the rest from reference TRBV9 and TRBJ1-1, the complete variable domain is DSGVTQTPKHLITATGQRVTLRCSPRSGDLSVYWYQQSLDQGLQFLIQYYNGEERAKGNILERFSAQQFPDLHSELNLSSLELGDSALYFCASSDRDGRSFFGQGTRLTVV.

The chain links TRBV5-1 to TRBJ1-1; D is uncertain. Germline values: CDR1 SGHRS, CDR2 YFSETQ. CDR3 length equals 14 residues. The V gene lost 0 bases and the J gene lost 1 base, with 7 bases spanning the gap. The CDR3 coding sequence is TGCGCCAGCAGCTTGGACGGCAGGAACACTGAAGCTTTCTTT. Translating gives CASSLDGRNTEAFF.

This chain connects TRBV7-8 to TRBJ2-1; 14 bases agree with TRBD2. The CDR3 consists of 15 residues. Germline CDR1 reads SGHVS; CDR2 reads FQNEAQ. V dropped 5 bases and J dropped 3; count of bases not matched to a gene: 0. The CDR3 DNA reads TGTGCCAGCAGCGGGACTAGCGGGGGCTACAATGAGCAGTTCTTC. Its protein product is CASSGTSGGYNEQFF.

The rearrangement joins TRBV5-1 to TRBJ2-5; 8 nucleotides align to TRBD2. CDR1 is SGHRS and CDR2 is YFSETQ in the germline V gene. J gave up 4 bases and V 3 bases, and 11 bases lay outside the gene matches. This CDR3 has 16 residues. CDR3 protein: CASSSGLAEVGETQYF. CDR3 DNA: TGCGCCAGCAGCTCCGGACTAGCTGAAGTTGGAGAGACCCAGTACTTC.

The V call is TRBV19, the J call TRBJ2-6; D unclear. From germline, CDR1 is LNHDA and CDR2 SQIVND (reference sequence). V shed 5 bases and J shed 4 bases, with 15 bases lying between them. The CDR3 is 16 residues long. The CDR3: CASSPQNKGGANVLTF. In DNA form, the CDR3 reads TGTGCCAGTAGTCCGCAAAACAAGGGAGGGGCCAACGTCCTGACTTTC.

By sample fraction, this clone is medium-sized. This chain uses TRBV7-9 with TRBJ2-7; maybe TRBD1 (8 bases). Germline V CDR1 and CDR2: SEHNR, FQNEAQ (reference sequence). V dropped 5 bases and J dropped 2 bases, with 16 bases sitting between them. The CDR3 loop spans 15 amino acids. The CDR3 is CASSPRGDRTYEQYF. For the CDR3, the DNA is TGTGCCAGCAGCCCCCGGGGGGACAGGACCTACGAGCAGTACTTC.